This T cell receptor beta chain was captured in a study of CD8 T cells in ankylosing spondylitis. This clonotype was counted a few times. As yet, its antigen is unknown. The germline V gene has CDR1 MGHRA and CDR2 YSYEKL. The junction had 7 bases not matched to a gene; V was cut back by 3 bases and J by 4 bases. The CDR3 is made up of 15 amino acids. Libraries for TCR beta were made by quantitative 5'-RACE with molecular barcodes. TCRdb analysed the 5' RACE reads with MiXCR anew, one entry per CDR3 protein. The table includes roughly 700,000 distinct CDR3 sequences, over 15% detected once. Whole-study results and caveats: Characteristic of ankylosing spondylitis blood, it appeared, was a TCR beta motif comprising eight highly homologous variants. Reactive arthritis synovial fluid and blood were previously reported to contain some motif variants.

This rearrangement joins TRBV4-1 to TRBJ2-3; the match to TRBD1 covers 7 bases. This clonotype originated in a male donor with ankylosing spondylitis. Sequencing was performed on blood, either unsorted or a sorted T cell fraction (not recorded which). As DNA, the CDR3 is TGCGCCAGCAGCCACTCTTCGACAGGGTCAGATACGCAGTATTTT. Translating gives CASSHSSTGSDTQYF.